This T cell receptor (beta chain) was sequenced in a study of beta chain features in type 1 diabetes. This clone was counted a few times. Its matching antigen is unknown. Study-level results: Sequencing from cDNA could over-represent high-TCR-expressing cells.

Expressed TCRB transcripts were sequenced after all isolated RNA was converted to cDNA. Some clones are missing from TCRdb's copy, which holds only in-frame ones; the method was immunoSEQ multiplex PCR. The repertoire holds about 220,000 clones, with roughly a tenth as singletons. The V end lost 5 bases, the J end lost 9 bases, and 14 bases lay between the germline ends. CDR3 length: 12 amino acids. Germline values: CDR1 MNHEY, CDR2 SMNVEV (reference sequence). Input material: central memory CD4+ T cells from blood. The sequence was obtained from a man aged 18 to 29 in good health. The chain uses TRBV27 and TRBJ2-7, with a tentative D call TRBD2 (6 bases). The CDR3 is CASSPRLGGQYF. CDR3 bases: TGTGCCAGCAGTCCCCGCCTCGGGGGGCAGTACTTC.